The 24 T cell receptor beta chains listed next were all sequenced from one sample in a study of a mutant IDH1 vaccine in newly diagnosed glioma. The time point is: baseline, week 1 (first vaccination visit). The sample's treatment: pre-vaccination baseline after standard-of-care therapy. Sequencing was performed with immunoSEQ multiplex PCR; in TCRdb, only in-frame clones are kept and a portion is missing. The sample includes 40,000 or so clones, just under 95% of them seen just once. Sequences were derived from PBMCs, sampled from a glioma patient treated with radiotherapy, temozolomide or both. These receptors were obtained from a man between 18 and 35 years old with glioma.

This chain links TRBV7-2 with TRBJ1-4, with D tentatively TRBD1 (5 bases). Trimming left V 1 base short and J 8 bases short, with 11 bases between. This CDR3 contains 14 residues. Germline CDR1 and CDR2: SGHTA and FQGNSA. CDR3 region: CASSLVGDNEKLFF. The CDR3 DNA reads TGTGCCAGCAGCTTAGTGGGGGATAACGAAAAACTGTTTTTT.

The CDR3, as DNA: TGTGCCAGCAGGACTTCTAGCGGTAGCTCCTACGAGCAGTACTTC. Amino acids: CASRTSSGSSYEQYF. This rearrangement joins TRBV6-1 to TRBJ2-7; 7 nucleotides agree with TRBD2. The V and J ends lost 6 bases and 0 bases, in that order; junction bases with no gene match: 8. The CDR3 totals 15 residues. Germline V gene lookup returns CDR1 MNHNS and CDR2 SASEGT.

CDR3 sequence reads: CASRETTGVTEAFF. The CDR3 bases are TGTGCCAGCAGGGAGACGACAGGGGTCACTGAAGCTTTCTTT. V gene TRBV27 combines with J gene TRBJ1-1; 8 bases match TRBD1. After removal of 6 bases from V and 4 bases from J, the junction contained 7 bases not matched to a gene. This CDR3 has 14 amino acids. Germline V CDR1 and CDR2: MNHEY, SMNVEV (reference sequence).

The DNA for the CDR3 is TGTGCCAGTAGTATTGGGGACGGCAATCAGCCCCAGCATTTT. Its protein is CASSIGDGNQPQHF. The chain combines TRBV19 with TRBJ1-5, with D tentatively TRBD1 (5 bases). The V gene lost 3 bases and the J gene lost 2 bases, with 8 bases spanning the gap. Germline V CDR1 and CDR2: LNHDA, SQIVND (reference sequence). The CDR3 has 14 residues. Looking up the rest from reference TRBV19 and TRBJ1-5 gives the full variable domain: DGGITQSPKYLFRKEGQNVTLSCEQNLNHDAMYWYRQDPGQGLRLIYYSQIVNDFQKGDIAEGYSVSREKKESFPLTVTSAQKNPTAFYLCASSIGDGNQPQHFGDGTRLSIL.

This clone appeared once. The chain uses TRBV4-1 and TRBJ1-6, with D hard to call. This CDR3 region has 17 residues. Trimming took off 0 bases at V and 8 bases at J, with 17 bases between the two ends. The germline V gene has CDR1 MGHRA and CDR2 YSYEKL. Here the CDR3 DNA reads TGCGCCAGCAGCCAAGAGGCTAGGGAAACGCCCTATTCACCCCTCCACTTT. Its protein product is CASSQEARETPYSPLHF.

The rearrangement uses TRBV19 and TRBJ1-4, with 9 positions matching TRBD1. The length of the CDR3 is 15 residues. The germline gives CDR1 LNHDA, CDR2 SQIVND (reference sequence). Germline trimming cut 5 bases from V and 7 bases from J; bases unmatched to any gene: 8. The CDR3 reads CASSPPGTGSEKLFF. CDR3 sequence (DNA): TGTGCCAGTAGTCCCCCCGGGACAGGGAGTGAAAAACTGTTTTTT.

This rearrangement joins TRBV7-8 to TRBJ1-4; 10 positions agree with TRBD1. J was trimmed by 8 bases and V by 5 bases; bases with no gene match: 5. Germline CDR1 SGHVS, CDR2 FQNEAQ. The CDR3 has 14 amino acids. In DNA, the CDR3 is TGTGCCAGCAGCCGGGACAGGGGAGGAGAAAAACTGTTTTTT. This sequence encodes CASSRDRGGEKLFF. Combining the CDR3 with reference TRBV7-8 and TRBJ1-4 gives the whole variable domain GAGVSQSPRYKVAKRGQDVALRCDPISGHVSLFWYQQALGQGPEFLTYFQNEAQLDKSGLPSDRFFAERPEGSVSTLKIQRTQQEDSAVYLCASSRDRGGEKLFFGSGTQLSVL.

CDR3 in amino acids: CASSPNPLWSGVSTDTQYF. CDR3 in DNA: TGTGCCAGCAGCCCTAATCCGTTATGGTCGGGAGTAAGCACAGATACGCAGTATTTT. This chain links TRBV7-2 with TRBJ2-3, with a weak D call TRBD2 (6 bases). Per the germline V gene, CDR1 is SGHTA and CDR2 is FQGNSA. The V gene lost 5 bases and the J gene lost 0 bases, with 24 bases spanning the gap. The CDR3 is 19 amino acids.

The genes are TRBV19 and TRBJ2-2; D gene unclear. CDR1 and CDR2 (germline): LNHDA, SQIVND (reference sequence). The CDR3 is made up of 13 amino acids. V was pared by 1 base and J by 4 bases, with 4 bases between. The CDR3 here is CASSIGVTGELFF. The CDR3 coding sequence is TGTGCCAGTAGTATAGGGGTCACCGGGGAGCTGTTTTTT.

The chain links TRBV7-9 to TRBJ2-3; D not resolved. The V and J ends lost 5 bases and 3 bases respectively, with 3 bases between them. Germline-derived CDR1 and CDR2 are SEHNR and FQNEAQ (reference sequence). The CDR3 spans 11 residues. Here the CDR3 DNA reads TGTGCCAGCAGCGTTACAGATACGCAGTATTTT. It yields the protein CASSVTDTQYF.

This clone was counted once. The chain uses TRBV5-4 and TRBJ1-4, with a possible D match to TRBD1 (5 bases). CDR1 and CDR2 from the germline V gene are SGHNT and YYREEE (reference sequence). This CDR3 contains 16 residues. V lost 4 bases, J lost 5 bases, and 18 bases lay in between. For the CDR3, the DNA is TGTGCCAGCAGCCGGGGCGGAGAGGGGATAAATGAAAAACTGTTTTTT. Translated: CASSRGGEGINEKLFF.

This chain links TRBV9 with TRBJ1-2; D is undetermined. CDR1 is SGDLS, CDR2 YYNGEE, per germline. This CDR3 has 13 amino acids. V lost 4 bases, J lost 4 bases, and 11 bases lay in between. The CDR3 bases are TGTGCCAGCAGCCCTCCGGACTCCTATGGCTACACCTTC. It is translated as CASSPPDSYGYTF.

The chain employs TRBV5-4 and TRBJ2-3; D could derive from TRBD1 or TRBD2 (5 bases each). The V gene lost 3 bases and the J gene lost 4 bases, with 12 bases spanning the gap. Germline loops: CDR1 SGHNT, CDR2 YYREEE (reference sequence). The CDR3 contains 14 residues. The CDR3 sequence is CASSSRWGSDTQYF. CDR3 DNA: TGTGCCAGCAGCTCCCGGTGGGGGTCAGATACGCAGTATTTT.

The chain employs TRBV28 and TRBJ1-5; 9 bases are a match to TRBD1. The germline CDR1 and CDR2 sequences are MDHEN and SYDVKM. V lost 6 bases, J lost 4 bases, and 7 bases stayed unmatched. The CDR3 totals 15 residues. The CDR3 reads CASRKSGTGNQPQHF. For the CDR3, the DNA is TGTGCCAGCAGGAAATCCGGGACAGGGAATCAGCCCCAGCATTTT. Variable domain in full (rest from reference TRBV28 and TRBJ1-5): DVKVTQSSRYLVKRTGEKVFLECVQDMDHENMFWYRQDPGLGLRLIYFSYDVKMKEKGDIPEGYSVSREKKERFSLILESASTNQTSMYLCASRKSGTGNQPQHFGDGTRLSIL.

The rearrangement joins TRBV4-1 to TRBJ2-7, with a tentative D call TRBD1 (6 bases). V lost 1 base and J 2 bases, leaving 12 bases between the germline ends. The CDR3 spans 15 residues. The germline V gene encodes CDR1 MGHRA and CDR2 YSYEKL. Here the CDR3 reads CASSQAGAGTYEQYF. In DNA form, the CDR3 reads TGCGCCAGCAGCCAAGCAGGGGCAGGGACCTACGAGCAGTACTTC.

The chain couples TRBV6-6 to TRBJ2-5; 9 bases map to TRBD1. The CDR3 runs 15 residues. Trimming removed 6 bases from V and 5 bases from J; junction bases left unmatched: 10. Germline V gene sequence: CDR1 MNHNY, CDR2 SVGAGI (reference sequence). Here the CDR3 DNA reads TGTGCCAGCAGGGGACAGGGTATGGTCGGCGAGACCCAGTACTTC. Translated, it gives CASRGQGMVGETQYF.

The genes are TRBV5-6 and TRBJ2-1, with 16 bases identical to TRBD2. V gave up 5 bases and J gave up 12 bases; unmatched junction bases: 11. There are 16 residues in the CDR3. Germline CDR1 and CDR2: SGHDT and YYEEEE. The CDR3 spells CASSLYSGTSGRVQFF. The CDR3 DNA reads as TGTGCCAGCAGTCTCTACTCCGGGACTAGCGGGAGGGTGCAGTTCTTC.

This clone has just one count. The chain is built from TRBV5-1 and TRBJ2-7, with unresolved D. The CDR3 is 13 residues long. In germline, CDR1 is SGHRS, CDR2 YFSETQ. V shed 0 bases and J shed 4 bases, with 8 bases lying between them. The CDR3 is CASSLGPQYEQYF. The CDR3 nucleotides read TGCGCCAGCAGCTTGGGACCACAATACGAGCAGTACTTC.

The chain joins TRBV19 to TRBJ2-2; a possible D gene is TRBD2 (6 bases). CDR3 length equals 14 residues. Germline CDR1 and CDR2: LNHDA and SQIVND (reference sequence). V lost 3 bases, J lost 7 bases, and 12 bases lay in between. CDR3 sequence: CASSIWRDGGELFF. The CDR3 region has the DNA TGTGCCAGTAGTATCTGGCGGGACGGCGGGGAGCTGTTTTTT.

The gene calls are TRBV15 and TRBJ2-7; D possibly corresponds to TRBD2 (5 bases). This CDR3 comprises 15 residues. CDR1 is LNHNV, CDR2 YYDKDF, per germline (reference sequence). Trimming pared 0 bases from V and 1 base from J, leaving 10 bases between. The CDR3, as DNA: TGTGCCACCAGCAGAGATGGGCCGGGGTCCTACGAGCAGTACTTC. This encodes CATSRDGPGSYEQYF.

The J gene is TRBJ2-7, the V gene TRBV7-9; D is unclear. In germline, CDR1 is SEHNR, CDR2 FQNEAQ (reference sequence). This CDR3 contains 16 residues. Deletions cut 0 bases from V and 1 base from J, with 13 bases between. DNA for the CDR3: TGTGCCAGCAGCTTAGCGATGGGGATTTTATCCTACGAGCAGTACTTC. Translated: CASSLAMGILSYEQYF.

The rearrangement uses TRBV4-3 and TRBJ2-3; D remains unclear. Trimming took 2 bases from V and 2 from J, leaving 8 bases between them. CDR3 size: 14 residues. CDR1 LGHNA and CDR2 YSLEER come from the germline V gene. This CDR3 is CASSQRATTDTQYF. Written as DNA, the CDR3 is TGCGCCAGCAGCCAACGGGCCACCACAGATACGCAGTATTTT.

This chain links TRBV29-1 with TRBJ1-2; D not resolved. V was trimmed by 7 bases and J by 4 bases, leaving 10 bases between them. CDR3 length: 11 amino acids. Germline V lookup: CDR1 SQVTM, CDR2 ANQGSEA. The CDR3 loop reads CSALDGYGYTF. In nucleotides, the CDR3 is TGCAGCGCCCTAGACGGCTATGGCTACACCTTC.

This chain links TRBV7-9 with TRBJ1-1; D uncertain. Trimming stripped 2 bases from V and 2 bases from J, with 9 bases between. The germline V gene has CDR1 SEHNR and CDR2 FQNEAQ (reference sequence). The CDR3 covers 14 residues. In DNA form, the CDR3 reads TGTGCCAGCAGCTTAACAGATTTAAACACTGAAGCTTTCTTT. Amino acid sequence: CASSLTDLNTEAFF. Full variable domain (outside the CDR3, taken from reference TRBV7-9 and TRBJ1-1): DTGVSQNPRHKITKRGQNVTFRCDPISEHNRLYWYRQTLGQGPEFLTYFQNEAQLEKSRLLSDRFSAERPKGSFSTLEIQRTEQGDSAMYLCASSLTDLNTEAFFGQGTRLTVV.